The clone carrying this T cell receptor beta chain has a count of ten or more. The antigen is undetermined. TCRdb passed the 5' RACE reads through MiXCR, listing each CDR3 protein once. The data contain approximately 240,000 distinct CDR3 sequences, more than 3.5% of them singletons. The CDR3 is 12 residues long. The germline V gene has CDR1 KGHSH and CDR2 LQKENI. The V end lost 6 bases, the J end lost 13 bases, and 15 bases lay between the germline ends. This sample is part of a study of T cells after yellow fever vaccination. Turning to the study itself: Preparation of fractions with low cell numbers was performed using SMART-Seq v4 Ultra Low Input. Findings and limits, study-wide: Re-detected after boosting: most primary clones, almost 97% of CD4 and roughly 88% of CD8. Shared CD4/CD8 clonotypes were a small share, likely from convergent recombination. A weaker secondary response peaked on day 5, the primary on day 15.

The input for sequencing was PBMCs, taken 15 days after the yellow fever booster vaccination. The J gene is TRBJ1-4, the V gene TRBV18; D possibly corresponds to TRBD1 (6 bases). The TCR originated in a man between 18 and 29 years old who received the YFV17D yellow fever vaccine. CDR3 region: CASSQEQTGLFF. DNA of the CDR3: TGTGCCAGCTCCCAGGAGCAGACAGGACTGTTTTTT.